This record looks at one T cell receptor (beta chain) sequence and its context. Germline CDR1 reads MNHEY; CDR2 reads SMNVEV (reference sequence). This CDR3 has 15 residues. The ends lost 11 bases at V and 5 bases at J; junction bases unmatched: 14. The method was immunoSEQ multiplex PCR; TCRdb's version includes in-frame clones alone and lacks a portion of them. The sample consists of about 63,000 clones, roughly 92% of them appearing once. The sample comes from a study of T cell changes during pregnancy in multiple sclerosis. The receptor's source is a female donor with multiple sclerosis, enrolled in a pregnancy study. Sequencing used CD8+ T cells from peripheral blood mononuclear cells, obtained in the second trimester of pregnancy. The V call is TRBV27, the J call TRBJ2-2; 7 nucleotides align to TRBD2. CDR3 residues: CAFRRDPRETGELFF. The CDR3 DNA is TGTGCCTTCAGACGGGACCCGCGGGAGACCGGGGAGCTGTTTTTT.